This TCR beta chain was captured in a study of blood T cell repertoires in COVID-19. Study-wide background: Sites across the United States, Italy and Spain contributed samples from acute and convalescent COVID-19. Sources were T cells, B-cell-depleted T cells, or PBMCs; the material itself was cDNA or gDNA.

From germline, CDR1 is SGHVS and CDR2 FNYEAQ. The CDR3 is made up of 13 amino acids. V shed 5 bases and J 5 bases; nucleotides not matched to a gene: 4. Source study methods: The authors estimated nucleated cell counts from reference gene primer amplification. Assay used: immunoSEQ multiplex PCR; TCRdb lists only in-frame clones, some missing. For V, J and clone size, that table is used; D and trimming come from the DNA. The sample includes 40,000 or so clones, around 91% of them seen just once. This chain uses TRBV7-6 with TRBJ2-5; 8 bases map to TRBD1. Sequenced sample: peripheral blood. The origin of this receptor is a man aged 45 to 65 with active COVID-19. DNA of the CDR3: TGTGCCAGCAGCCGACAGGGGAAGGAGACCCAGTACTTC. Encoded protein: CASSRQGKETQYF.